A selection of T cell receptor beta chains follows, all from one sample in a study of control samples from healthy donors and cancer patients. Sequenced by immunoSEQ multiplex PCR; TCRdb stores in-frame clones only, minus some. The table has some 140,000 clones, 85% to 95% seen once. Specimen: blood. These receptor sequences come from a man between 40 and 49 years old in good health. The CDR3 runs from the conserved cysteine through the conserved F or W. Fields, in order: J gene, V gene, CDR3 length, D gene, clone size, CDR3 protein, CDR3 DNA. D genes are given only for firm matches. Size values are once, few and many counts, or a class for expanded clones, and some rows have none.

>TRBJ2-7|TRBV10-3|11|.|.
CAITSDYEQYF
TGTGCCATCACGTCTGACTACGAGCAGTACTTC
>TRBJ2-1|TRBV4-1|16|.|.
CASSPWVGHQNNEQFF
TGCGCCAGCAGCCCCTGGGTGGGACACCAAAACAATGAGCAGTTCTTC
>TRBJ1-2|TRBV13|15|TRBD1|.
CASSSWDSLNYGYTF
TGTGCCAGCAGCTCCTGGGACAGCCTGAACTATGGCTACACCTTC
>TRBJ1-1|TRBV28|13|.|.
CASIGGLNTEAFF
TGTGCCAGCATTGGAGGCCTGAACACTGAAGCTTTCTTT
>TRBJ1-3|TRBV6-5|15|TRBD1|.
CASSSLTGNSNTIYF
TGTGCCAGCTCCTCCTTGACAGGGAACTCCAACACCATATATTTT
>TRBJ2-2|TRBV4-1|14|.|.
CASSQSYGTGELFF
TGCGCCAGCAGCCAATCGTATGGCACCGGGGAGCTGTTTTTT
>TRBJ1-5|TRBV5-1|15|.|.
CASSMGTVPDQPQHF
TGCGCCAGCAGCATGGGAACAGTCCCCGATCAGCCCCAGCATTTT
>TRBJ1-1|TRBV11-3|15|.|.
CASSLGGAEDTEAFF
TGTGCCAGCAGCTTAGGAGGGGCGGAAGACACTGAAGCTTTCTTT
>TRBJ1-1|TRBV29-1|14|.|.
CSVRGSGGPDRAFF
TGCAGCGTTCGAGGGTCGGGCGGCCCGGACAGAGCTTTCTTT
>TRBJ2-3|TRBV7-6|16|.|.
CASSLSGGVSTDTQYF
TGTGCCAGCAGCTTATCAGGAGGGGTGAGCACAGATACGCAGTATTTT
>TRBJ2-1|TRBV19|17|.|.
CASSMGGRVPTNNEQFF
TGTGCCAGTAGTATGGGGGGCAGGGTCCCAACAAACAATGAGCAGTTCTTC
>TRBJ1-2|TRBV5-4|14|.|.
CASSSVGGGVGYTF
TGTGCCAGCAGCTCCGTGGGGGGAGGAGTCGGCTACACCTTC
>TRBJ2-1|TRBV3-1/TRBV3-2|17|TRBD2|.
CASSPGLAGPKSDEQFF
TGTGCCAGCAGCCCCGGACTAGCGGGCCCAAAAAGTGATGAGCAGTTCTTC
>TRBJ1-6|TRBV7-9|12|TRBD1|once
CASNDRDSPLHF
TGTGCCAGCAACGACAGGGATTCACCCCTCCACTTT
>TRBJ1-5|TRBV7-9|15|.|.
CASSPSTGTNQPQHF
TGTGCCAGCAGCCCATCGACAGGTACCAATCAGCCCCAGCATTTT
>TRBJ2-5|TRBV27|12|.|.
CASSGDQETQYF
TGTGCCAGCAGCGGGGATCAAGAGACCCAGTACTTC
>TRBJ1-5|TRBV12-3/TRBV12-4|12|.|.
CASSKIRALKHF
TGTGCCAGCAGTAAAATCCGGGCTTTAAAGCATTTT
>TRBJ2-3|TRBV4-3|18|TRBD2|.
CASSRGLAGTDSTDTQYF
TGCGCCAGCAGCCGGGGACTAGCGGGGACCGATAGCACAGATACGCAGTATTTT